The 4 T cell receptor beta chains below come from one sample, sequenced in a study of blood T cells in healthy people across ages. Sample-barcoded 5' priming and a J-beta primer mix drove a second PCR of roughly 7 to 11 cycles. A single record per CDR3 protein comes from TCRdb applying MiXCR to the 5' RACE reads. The sample contains hundreds of thousands of distinct CDR3 sequences, roughly 44% of which appear only once. The sequencing input was blood. Receptors were obtained from a woman aged 60 to 75 in good health.

This chain links TRBV5-1 with TRBJ2-6; 8 bases map to TRBD1. CDR3 size: 17 residues. Per germline, CDR1 SGHRS and CDR2 YFSETQ. The V segment lost 3 bases and the J segment 2 bases; nucleotides outside the gene matches: 7. The CDR3 spells CASSWRQGRPGANVLTF. CDR3 DNA: TGCGCCAGCAGCTGGAGACAGGGGCGACCTGGGGCCAACGTCCTGACTTTC.

This clonotype was detected a few times. V gene TRBV7-9 combines with J gene TRBJ1-6, with D perhaps matching TRBD1 (6 bases). Germline lookup yields CDR1 SEHNR and CDR2 FQNEAQ (reference sequence). V was trimmed by 7 bases and J by 7 bases, leaving 11 bases between them. There are 13 residues in the CDR3. The CDR3 protein is CASNRQANSPLHF. The CDR3 DNA follows: TGTGCCAGCAATCGACAGGCAAATTCACCCCTCCACTTT.

This clonotype has a handful of counts. The rearrangement links TRBV15 to TRBJ1-1; D gene uncertain. The CDR3 has 15 amino acids. V was pared by 1 base and J by 1 base, with 10 bases between. Germline V CDR1 and CDR2: LNHNV, YYDKDF (reference sequence). The CDR3 sequence is CATSRGIYGNTEAFF. The CDR3 DNA reads as TGTGCCACCAGCAGAGGAATTTACGGGAACACTGAAGCTTTCTTT.

This clonotype was recorded at least ten times. The V gene is TRBV20-1, the J gene TRBJ2-7, with TRBD2 matching 10 bases. Germline assignment: CDR1 DFQATT and CDR2 SNEGSKA (reference sequence). J gave up 6 bases and V 3 bases, and 11 bases lay outside the gene matches. This CDR3 region has 15 residues. CDR3 nucleotide sequence: TGCAGTGCTAGCCCTACTAGCGGGACGAGATTCGAGCAGTACTTC. The encoded protein is CSASPTSGTRFEQYF.